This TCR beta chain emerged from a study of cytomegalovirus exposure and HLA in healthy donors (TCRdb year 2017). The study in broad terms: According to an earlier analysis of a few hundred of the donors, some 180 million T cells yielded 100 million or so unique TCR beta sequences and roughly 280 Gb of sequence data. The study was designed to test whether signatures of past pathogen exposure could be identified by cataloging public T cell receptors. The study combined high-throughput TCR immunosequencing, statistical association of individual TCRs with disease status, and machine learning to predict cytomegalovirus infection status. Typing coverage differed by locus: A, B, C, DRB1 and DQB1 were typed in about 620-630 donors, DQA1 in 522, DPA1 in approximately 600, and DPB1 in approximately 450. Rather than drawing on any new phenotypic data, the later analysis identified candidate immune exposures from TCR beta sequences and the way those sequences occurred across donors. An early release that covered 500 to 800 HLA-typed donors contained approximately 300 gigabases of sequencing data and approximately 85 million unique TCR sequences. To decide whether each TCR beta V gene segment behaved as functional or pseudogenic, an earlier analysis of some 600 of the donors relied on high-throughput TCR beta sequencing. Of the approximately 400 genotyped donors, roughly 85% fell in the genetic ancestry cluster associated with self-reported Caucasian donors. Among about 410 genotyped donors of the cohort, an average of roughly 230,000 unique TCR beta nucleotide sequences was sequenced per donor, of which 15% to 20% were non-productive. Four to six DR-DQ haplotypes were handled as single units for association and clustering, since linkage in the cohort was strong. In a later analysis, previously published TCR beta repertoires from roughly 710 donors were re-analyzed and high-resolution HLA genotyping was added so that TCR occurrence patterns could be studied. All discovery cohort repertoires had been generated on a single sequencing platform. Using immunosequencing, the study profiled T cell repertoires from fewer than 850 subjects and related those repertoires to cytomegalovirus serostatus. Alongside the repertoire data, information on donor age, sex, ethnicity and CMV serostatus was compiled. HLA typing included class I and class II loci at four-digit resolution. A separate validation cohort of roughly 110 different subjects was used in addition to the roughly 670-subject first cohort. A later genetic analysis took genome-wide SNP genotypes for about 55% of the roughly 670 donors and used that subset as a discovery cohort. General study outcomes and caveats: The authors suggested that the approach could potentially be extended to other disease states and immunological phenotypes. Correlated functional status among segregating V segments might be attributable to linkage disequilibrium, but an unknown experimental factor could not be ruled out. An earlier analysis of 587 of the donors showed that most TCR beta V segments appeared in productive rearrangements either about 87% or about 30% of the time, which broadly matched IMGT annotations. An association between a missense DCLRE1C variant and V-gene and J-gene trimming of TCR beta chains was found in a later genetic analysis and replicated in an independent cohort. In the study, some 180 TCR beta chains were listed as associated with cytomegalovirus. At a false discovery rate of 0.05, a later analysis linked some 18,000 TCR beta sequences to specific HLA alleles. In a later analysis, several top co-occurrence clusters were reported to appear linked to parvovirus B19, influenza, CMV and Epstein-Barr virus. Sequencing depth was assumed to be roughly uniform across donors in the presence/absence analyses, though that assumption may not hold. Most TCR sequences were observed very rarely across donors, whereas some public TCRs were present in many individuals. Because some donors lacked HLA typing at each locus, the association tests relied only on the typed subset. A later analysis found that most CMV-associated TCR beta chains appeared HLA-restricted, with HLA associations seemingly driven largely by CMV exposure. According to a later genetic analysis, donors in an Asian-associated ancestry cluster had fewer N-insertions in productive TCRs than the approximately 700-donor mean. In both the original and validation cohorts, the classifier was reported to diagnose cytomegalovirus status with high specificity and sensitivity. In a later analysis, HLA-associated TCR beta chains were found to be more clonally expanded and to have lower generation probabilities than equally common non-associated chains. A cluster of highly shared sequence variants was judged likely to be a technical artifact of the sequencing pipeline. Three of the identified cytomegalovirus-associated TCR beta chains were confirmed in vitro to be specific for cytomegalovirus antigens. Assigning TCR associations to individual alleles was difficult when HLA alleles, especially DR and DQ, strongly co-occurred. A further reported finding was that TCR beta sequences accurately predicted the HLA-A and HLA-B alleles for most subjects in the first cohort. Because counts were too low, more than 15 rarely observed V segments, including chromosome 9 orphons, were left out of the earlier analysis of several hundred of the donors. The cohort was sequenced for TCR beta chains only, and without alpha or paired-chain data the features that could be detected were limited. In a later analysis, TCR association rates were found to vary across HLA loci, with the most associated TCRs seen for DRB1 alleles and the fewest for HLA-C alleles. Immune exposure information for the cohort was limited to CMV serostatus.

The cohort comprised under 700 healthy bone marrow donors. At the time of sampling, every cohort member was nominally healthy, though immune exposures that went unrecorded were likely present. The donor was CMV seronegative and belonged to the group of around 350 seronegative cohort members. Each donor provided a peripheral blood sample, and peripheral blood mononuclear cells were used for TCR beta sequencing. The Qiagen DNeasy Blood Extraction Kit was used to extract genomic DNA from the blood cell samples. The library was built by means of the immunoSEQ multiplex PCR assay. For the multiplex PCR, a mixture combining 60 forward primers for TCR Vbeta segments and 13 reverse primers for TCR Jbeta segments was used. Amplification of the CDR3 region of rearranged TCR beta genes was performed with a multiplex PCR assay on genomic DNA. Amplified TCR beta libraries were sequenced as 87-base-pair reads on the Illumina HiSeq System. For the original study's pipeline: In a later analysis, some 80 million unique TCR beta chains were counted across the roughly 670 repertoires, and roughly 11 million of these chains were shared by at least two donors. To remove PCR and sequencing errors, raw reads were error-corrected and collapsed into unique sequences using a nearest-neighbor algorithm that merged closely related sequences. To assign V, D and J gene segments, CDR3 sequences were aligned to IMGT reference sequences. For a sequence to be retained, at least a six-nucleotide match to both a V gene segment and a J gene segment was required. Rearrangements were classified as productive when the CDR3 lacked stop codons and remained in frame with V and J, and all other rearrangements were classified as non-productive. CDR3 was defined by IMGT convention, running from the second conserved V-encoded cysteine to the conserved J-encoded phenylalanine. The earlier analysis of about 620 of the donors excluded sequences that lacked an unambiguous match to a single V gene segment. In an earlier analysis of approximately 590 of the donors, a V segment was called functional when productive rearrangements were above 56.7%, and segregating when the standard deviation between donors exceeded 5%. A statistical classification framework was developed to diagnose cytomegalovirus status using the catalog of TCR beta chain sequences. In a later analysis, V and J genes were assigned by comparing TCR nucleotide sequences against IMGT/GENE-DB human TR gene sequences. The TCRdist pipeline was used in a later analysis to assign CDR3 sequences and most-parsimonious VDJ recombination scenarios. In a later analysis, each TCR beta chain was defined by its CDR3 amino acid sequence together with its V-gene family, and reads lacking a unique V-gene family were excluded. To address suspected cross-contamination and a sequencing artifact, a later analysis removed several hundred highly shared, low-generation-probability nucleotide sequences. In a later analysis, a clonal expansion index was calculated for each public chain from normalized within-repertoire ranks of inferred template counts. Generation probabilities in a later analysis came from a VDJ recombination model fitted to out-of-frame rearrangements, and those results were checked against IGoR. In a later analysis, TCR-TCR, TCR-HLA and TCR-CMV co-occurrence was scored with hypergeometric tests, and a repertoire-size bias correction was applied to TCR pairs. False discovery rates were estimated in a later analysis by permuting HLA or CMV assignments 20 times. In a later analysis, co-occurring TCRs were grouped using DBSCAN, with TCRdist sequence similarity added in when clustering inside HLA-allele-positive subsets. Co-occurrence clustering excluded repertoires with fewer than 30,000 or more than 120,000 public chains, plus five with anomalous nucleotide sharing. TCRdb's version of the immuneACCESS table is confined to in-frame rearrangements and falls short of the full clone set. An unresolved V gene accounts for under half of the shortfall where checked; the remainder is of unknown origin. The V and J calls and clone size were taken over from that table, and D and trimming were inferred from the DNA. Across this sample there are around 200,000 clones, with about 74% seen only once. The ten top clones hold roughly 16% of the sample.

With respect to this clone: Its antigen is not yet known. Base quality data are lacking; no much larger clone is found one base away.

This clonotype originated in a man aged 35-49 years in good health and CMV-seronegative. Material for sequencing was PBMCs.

The CDR3 region has the sequence CASSLSSGPPFYGYTF. At the DNA level, the sequence is TGTGCCAGCAGTTTATCTTCAGGGCCCCCATTCTATGGCTACACCTTC. The V and J segments used are TRBV27 and TRBJ1-2, with a tentative D gene TRBD1 over 5 matching bases. Trimming removed 0 bases from V and 4 bases from J, leaving 15 bases between the germline ends. Looking up the germline V gene (reference sequence) yields CDR1 MNHEY and CDR2 SMNVEV. Including the terminal cysteine and phenylalanine, the CDR3 comprises 16 residues. Kept here is only the CDR3 DNA, which spans 48 bases and is read in frame from base 1.